This TCR beta chain was captured in a study of cytomegalovirus exposure and HLA in healthy donors. Notes on the study in general: Cytomegalovirus association was listed for around 180 TCR beta chains. Later analysis identified several of the most significant clusters that appeared linked to common viral pathogens. Reports described diagnosis of cytomegalovirus status by the classifier as highly specific and sensitive.

Primers for the PCR totalled 60 Vbeta and 13 Jbeta. This table comes from immunoSEQ multiplex PCR, and its TCRdb copy is limited to in-frame clones, with some not included. The sample has over 200,000 clones, approximately 82% seen once. Healthy bone marrow donors made up the donors. As regards this clone: As yet, its antigen is unknown. The sample contains more than one DNA sequence encoding this CDR3.

The TCR comes from a male donor in good health and CMV-seronegative. Material: PBMCs.

CDR3 DNA: TGTGCCAGCAGCGTGGGGGGAGGAACCGGGGAGCTGTTTTTT. The encoded protein is CASSVGGGTGELFF. The chain has TRBV9 and TRBJ2-2, with D possibly matching TRBD2 (6 bases). Germline V gene sequence: CDR1 SGDLS, CDR2 YYNGEE. The CDR3 runs to 14 residues. The V end lost 2 bases, the J end lost 5 bases, and 10 bases lay between the germline ends.